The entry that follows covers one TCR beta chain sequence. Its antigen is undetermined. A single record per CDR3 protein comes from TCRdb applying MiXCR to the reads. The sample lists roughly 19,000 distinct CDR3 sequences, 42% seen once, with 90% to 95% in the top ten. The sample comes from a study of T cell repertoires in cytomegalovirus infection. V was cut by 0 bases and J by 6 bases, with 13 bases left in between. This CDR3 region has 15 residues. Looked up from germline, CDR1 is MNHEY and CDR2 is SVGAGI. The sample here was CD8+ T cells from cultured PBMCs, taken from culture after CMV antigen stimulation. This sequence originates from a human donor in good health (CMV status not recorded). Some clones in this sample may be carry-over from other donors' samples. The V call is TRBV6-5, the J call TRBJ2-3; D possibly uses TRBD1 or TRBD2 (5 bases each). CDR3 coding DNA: TGTGCCAGCAGTTACTCGGGACGACCTAGGGATACGCAGTATTTT. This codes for CASSYSGRPRDTQYF.